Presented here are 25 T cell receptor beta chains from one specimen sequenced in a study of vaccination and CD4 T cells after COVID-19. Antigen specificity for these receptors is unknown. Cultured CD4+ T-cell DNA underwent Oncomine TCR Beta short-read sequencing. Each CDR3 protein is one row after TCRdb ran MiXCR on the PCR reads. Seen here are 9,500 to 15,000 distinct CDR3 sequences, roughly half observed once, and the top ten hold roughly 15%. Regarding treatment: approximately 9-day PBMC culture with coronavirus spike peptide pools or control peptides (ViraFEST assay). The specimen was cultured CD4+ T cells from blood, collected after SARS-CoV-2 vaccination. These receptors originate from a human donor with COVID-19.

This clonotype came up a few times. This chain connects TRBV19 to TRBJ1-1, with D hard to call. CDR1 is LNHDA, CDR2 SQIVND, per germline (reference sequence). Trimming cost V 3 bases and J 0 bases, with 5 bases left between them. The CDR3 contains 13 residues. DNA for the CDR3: TGTGCCAGTAGTATCAGTGTGAACACTGAAGCTTTCTTT. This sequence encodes CASSISVNTEAFF.

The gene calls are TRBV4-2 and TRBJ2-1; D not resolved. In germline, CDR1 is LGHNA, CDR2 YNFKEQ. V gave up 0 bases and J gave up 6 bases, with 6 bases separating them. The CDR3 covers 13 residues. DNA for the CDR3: TGTGCCAGCAGCCAAGACAGTCGCAATGAGCAGTTCTTC. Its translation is CASSQDSRNEQFF.

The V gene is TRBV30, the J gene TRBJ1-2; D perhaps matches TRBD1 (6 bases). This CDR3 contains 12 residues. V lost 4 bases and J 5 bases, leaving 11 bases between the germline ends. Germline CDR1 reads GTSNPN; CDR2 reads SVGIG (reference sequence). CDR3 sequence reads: CAWTGGGYGYTF. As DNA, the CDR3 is TGTGCCTGGACTGGGGGCGGTTATGGCTACACCTTC.

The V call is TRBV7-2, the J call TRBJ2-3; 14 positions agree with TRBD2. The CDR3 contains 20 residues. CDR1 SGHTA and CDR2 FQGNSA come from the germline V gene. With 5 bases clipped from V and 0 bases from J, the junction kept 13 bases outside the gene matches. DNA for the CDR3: TGTGCCAGCAGCCCCCGGCGGGGACTAGCGGGGGAATCTAGCACAGATACGCAGTATTTT. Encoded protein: CASSPRRGLAGESSTDTQYF.

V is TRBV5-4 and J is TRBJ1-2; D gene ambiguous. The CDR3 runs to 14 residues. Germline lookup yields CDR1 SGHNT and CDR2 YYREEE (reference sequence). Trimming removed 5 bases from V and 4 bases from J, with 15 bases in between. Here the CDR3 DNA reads TGTGCCAGCAGTGTCGGCGGACGGGGCTATGGCTACACCTTC. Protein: CASSVGGRGYGYTF.

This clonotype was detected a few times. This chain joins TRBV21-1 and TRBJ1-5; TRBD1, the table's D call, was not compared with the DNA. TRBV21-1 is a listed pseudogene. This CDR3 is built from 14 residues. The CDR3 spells CAASGGGIAQPQHF. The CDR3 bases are TGTGCCGCCTCTGGAGGGGGTATCGCTCAGCCCCAGCATTTT.

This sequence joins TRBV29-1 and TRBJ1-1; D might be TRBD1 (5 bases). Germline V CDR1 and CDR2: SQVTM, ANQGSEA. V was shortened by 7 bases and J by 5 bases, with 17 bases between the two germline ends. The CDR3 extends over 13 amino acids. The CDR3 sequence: CSALGGGRTEAFF. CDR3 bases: TGCAGCGCCCTGGGGGGGGGACGGACTGAAGCTTTCTTT.

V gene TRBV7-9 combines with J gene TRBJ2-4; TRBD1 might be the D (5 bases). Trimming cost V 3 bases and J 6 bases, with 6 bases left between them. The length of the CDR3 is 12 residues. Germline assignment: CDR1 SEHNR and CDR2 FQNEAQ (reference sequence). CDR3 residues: CASSFDRNIQYF. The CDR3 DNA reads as TGTGCCAGCAGCTTTGACAGAAACATTCAGTACTTC.

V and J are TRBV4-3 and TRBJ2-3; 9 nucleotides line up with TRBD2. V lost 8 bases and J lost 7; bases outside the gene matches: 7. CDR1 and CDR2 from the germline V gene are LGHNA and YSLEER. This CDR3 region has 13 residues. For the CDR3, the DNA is TGCGCCAGCGGAGAGCGGGGGGCGAATACGCAGTATTTT. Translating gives CASGERGANTQYF.

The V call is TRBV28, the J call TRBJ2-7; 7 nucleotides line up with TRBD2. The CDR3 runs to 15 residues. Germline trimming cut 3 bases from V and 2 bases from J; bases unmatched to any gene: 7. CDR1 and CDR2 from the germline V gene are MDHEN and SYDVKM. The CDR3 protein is CASSFQRGVTYEQYF. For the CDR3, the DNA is TGTGCCAGCAGTTTTCAACGGGGGGTGACCTACGAGCAGTACTTC.

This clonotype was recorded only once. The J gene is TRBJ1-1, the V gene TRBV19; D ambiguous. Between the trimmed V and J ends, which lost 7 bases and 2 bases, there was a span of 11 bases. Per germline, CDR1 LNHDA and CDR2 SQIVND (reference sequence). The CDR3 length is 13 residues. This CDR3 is CASTGRPNTEAFF. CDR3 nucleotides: TGTGCCAGTACAGGCCGGCCTAACACTGAAGCTTTCTTT.

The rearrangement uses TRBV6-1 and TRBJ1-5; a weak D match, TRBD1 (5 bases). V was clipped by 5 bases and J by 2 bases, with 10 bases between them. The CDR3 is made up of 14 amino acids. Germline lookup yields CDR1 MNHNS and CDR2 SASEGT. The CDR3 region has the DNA TGTGCCAGCAGTCTAGGGGAGGGCAATCAGCCCCAGCATTTT. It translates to CASSLGEGNQPQHF.

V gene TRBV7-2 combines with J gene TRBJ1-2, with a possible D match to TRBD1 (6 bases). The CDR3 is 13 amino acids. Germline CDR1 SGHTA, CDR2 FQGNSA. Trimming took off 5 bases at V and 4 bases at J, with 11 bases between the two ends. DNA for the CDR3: TGTGCCAGCAGCAAACAGGGTACCTATGGCTACACCTTC. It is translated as CASSKQGTYGYTF.

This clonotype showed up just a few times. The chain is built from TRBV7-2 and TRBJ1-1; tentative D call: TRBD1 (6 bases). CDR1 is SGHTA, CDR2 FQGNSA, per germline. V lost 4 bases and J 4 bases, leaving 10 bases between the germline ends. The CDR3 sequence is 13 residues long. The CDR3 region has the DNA TGTGCCAGCAGCTCAGACAGGATCACTGAAGCTTTCTTT. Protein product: CASSSDRITEAFF. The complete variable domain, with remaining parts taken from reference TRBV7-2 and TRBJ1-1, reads GAGVSQSPSNKVTEKGKDVELRCDPISGHTALYWYRQSLGQGLEFLIYFQGNSAPDKSGLPSDRFSAERTGGSVSTLTIQRTQQEDSAVYLCASSSDRITEAFFGQGTRLTVV.

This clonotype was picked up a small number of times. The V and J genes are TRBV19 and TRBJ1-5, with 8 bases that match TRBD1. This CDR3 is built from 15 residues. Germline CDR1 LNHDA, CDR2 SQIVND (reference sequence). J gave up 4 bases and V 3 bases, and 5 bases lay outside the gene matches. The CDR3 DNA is TGTGCCAGTAGTATTGGGGACAGGAAGAATCAGCCCCAGCATTTT. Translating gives CASSIGDRKNQPQHF.

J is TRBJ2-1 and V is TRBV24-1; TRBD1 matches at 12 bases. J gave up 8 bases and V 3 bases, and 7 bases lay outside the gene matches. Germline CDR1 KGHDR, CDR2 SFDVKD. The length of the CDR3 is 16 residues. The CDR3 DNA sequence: TGTGCCACCAGTGATCCTGGGACAGGGGGCTCCCATGAGCAGTTCTTC. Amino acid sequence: CATSDPGTGGSHEQFF.

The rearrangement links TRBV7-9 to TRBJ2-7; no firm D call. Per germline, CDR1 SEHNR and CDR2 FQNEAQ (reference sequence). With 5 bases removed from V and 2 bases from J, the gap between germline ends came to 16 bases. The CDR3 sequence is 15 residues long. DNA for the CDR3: TGTGCCAGCAGCGTCGGGTCAAAGGCGGCCTACGAGCAGTACTTC. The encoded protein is CASSVGSKAAYEQYF.

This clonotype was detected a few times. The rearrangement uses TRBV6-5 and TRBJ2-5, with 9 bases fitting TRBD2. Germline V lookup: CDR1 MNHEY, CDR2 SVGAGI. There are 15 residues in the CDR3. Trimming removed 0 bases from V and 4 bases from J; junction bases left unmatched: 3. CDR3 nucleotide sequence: TGTGCCAGCAGTTACTCTTGGACTAGCGTAGAGACCCAGTACTTC. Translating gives CASSYSWTSVETQYF.

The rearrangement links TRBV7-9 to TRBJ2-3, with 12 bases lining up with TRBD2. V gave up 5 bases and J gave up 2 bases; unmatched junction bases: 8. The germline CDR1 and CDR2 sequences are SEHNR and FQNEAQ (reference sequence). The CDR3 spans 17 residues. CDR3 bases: TGTGCCAGCAGCGCCGCCTCTAGCGGGGGGGTCACAGATACGCAGTATTTT. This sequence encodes CASSAASSGGVTDTQYF.

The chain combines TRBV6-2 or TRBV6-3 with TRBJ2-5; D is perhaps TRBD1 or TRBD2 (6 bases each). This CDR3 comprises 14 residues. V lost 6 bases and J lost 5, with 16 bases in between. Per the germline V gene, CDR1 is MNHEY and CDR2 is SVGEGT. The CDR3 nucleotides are TGTGCCAGCAGCCAACTCAGGGGAGGCGAGACCCAGTACTTC. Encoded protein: CASSQLRGGETQYF.

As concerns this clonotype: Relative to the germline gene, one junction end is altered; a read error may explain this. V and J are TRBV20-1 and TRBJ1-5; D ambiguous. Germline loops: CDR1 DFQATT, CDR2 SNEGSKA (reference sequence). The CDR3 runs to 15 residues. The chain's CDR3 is CSGVETGNSNQRQHF. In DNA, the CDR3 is TGCAGCGGTGTTGAGACGGGAAATAGCAATCAGCGCCAGCATTTT.

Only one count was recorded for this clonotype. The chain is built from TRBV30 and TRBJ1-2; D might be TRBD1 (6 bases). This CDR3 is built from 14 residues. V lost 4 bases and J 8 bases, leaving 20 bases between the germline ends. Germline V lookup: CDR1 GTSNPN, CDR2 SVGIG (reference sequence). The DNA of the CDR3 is TGTGCCTGGACCATACAAACAGGGCTGGAGGGCTACACCTTC. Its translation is CAWTIQTGLEGYTF.

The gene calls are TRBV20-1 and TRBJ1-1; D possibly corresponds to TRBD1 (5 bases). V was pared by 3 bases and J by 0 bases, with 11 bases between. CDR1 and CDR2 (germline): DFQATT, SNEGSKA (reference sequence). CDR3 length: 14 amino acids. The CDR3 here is CSASNRGMNTEAFF. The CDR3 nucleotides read TGCAGTGCTAGTAACCGGGGGATGAACACTGAAGCTTTCTTT.

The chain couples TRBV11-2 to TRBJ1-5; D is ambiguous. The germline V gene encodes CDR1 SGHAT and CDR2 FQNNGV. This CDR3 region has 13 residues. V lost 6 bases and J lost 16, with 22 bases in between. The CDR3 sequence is CASSSRGGRETHF. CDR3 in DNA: TGTGCCAGCAGTTCCCGCGGTGGACGGGAGACTCATTTT.

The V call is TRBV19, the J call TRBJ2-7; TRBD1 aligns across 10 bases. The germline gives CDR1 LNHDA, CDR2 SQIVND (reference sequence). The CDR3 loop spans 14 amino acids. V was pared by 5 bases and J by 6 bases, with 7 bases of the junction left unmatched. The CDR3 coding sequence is TGTGCCAGTAGTCTCCGGGACAGGGGAGCCGAGCAGTACTTC. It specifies CASSLRDRGAEQYF.